This T cell receptor (beta chain) was documented in a study of OX40 agonist ivuxolimab in advanced cancers. Across the study: Participants averaged approximately 65 years of age (range about 23 to 90) and were 75% to 90% male.

TCRdb keeps only in-frame clones here, not all; method: immunoSEQ multiplex PCR. Of 85,000 to 100,000 clones in the sample, about 87% were seen once. The CDR3 covers 14 residues. Deletions cut 0 bases from V and 1 base from J, with 7 bases between. Germline V gene lookup returns CDR1 SGHNT and CDR2 YYREEE (reference sequence). J is TRBJ1-2 and V is TRBV5-4; D remains ambiguous. This specimen was CD4+ or CD8+ T cells sorted from blood, taken in a trial of the OX40 agonist ivuxolimab. The sequence was collected from an adult with an advanced solid tumor such as melanoma, head and neck, liver or kidney cancer. For the CDR3, the DNA is TGTGCCAGCAGCTTGGGGACTGATAACTATGGCTACACCTTC. Its translation: CASSLGTDNYGYTF.